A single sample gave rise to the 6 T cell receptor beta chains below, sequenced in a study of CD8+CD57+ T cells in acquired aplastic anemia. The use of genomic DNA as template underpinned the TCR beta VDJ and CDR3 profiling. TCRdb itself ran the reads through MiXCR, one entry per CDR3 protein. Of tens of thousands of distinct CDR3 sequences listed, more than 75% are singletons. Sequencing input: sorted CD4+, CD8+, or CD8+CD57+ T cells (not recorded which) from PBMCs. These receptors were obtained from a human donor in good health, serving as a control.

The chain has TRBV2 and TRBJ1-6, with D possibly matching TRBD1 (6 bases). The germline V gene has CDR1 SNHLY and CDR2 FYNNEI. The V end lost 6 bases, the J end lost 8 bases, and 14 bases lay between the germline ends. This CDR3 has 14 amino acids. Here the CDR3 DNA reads TGTGCCAGCAGCCTGTCCGGGACATATTCACCCCTCCACTTT. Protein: CASSLSGTYSPLHF.

The CDR3 sequence is CASSARDEQFF. The CDR3 region has the DNA TGTGCCAGCAGCGCTAGGGATGAGCAGTTCTTC. This rearrangement joins TRBV9 to TRBJ2-1; D ambiguous. Looked up from germline, CDR1 is SGDLS and CDR2 is YYNGEE. This CDR3 comprises 11 residues. V gave up 3 bases and J gave up 8 bases, with 6 bases separating them.

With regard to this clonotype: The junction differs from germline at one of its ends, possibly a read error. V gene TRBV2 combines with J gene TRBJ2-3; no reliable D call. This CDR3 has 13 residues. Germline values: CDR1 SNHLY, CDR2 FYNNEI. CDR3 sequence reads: CATSSPNTDTQYF. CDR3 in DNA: TGTGCCACCAGTTCTCCAAACACAGATACGCAGTATTTT.

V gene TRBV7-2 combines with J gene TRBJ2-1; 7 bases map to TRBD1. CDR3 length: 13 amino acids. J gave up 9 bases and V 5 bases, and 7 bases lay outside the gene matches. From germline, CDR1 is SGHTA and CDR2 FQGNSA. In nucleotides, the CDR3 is TGTGCCAGCAGCCTGGGACAGTACGGTGAGCAGTTCTTC. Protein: CASSLGQYGEQFF.

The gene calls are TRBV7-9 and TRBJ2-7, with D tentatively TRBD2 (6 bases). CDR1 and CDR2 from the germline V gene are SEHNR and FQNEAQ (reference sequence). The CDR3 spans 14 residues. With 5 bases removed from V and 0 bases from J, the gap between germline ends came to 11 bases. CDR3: CASSPKGGSYEQYF. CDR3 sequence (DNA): TGTGCCAGCAGCCCCAAGGGAGGCTCCTACGAGCAGTACTTC.

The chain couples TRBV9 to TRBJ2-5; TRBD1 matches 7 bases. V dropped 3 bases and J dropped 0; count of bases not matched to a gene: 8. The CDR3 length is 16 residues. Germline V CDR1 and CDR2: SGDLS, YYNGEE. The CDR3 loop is CASSGPGQMDQETQYF. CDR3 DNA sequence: TGTGCCAGCAGCGGACCGGGACAGATGGACCAAGAGACCCAGTACTTC.